These T cell receptor beta chains were read from a single sample in a study of regulatory T cells in long-lasting Graves disease. TCRdb reanalysed the multiplex PCR reads using MiXCR and keeps one entry per CDR3 protein. The data hold under 300,000 distinct CDR3 sequences, with about 20% observed a single time. These data were also reused for a study on T cells in Graves' hyperthyroidism and ophthalmopathy.

Specimen: peripheral blood mononuclear cells (PBMCs), collected at new diagnosis, from a patient treated with antithyroid drugs. Receptors were obtained from a woman aged 25-40 years with Graves disease. The CDR3 runs from the conserved cysteine through the conserved F or W. D genes are given only for firm matches. Size is stated for part of the rows, as once, few or many counts, or as a class when the clone is expanded.

size | J | V | D | DNA | CDR3
. | TRBJ2-1 | TRBV5-1 | TRBD2 | TGCGCCAGCAGCTTTGGGGGTAGCGGGGGCGTCAATGAGCAGTTCTTC | CASSFGGSGGVNEQFF
many | TRBJ1-5 | TRBV3-1 | . | TGTGCCAGCAGCCTAGCGGCAGGGGTCGCCCAGCCCCAGCATTTT | CASSLAAGVAQPQHF
many | TRBJ2-1 | TRBV2 | TRBD2 | TGTGCCAGCAGTGCCTCCCTACTCGCGGGGGGGCACAATGAGCAGTTCTTC | CASSASLLAGGHNEQFF
many | TRBJ1-3 | TRBV3-1 | TRBD1 | TGTGCCAGCAGCCGGGACAGGGACTCTGGAAACACCATATATTTT | CASSRDRDSGNTIYF
many | TRBJ2-3 | TRBV11-3 | . | TGTGCCAGCAGCTCTTCCGGTTCAGATACGCAGTATTTT | CASSSSGSDTQYF
many | TRBJ2-3 | TRBV6-1 | . | TGTGCCAGCAAGGGGAGACAGTTCGCAGATACGCAGTATTTT | CASKGRQFADTQYF
many | TRBJ1-1 | TRBV6-5 | . | TGTGCCAGCAGTTACGTTACCGGGGAGACTGAAGCTTTCTTT | CASSYVTGETEAFF
many | TRBJ2-1 | TRBV4-2 | TRBD2 | TGTGCCAGCAGCAGAGTCACTAGCGGGGGAGGGCATGAGCAGTTCTTC | CASSRVTSGGGHEQFF
many | TRBJ1-1 | TRBV27 | . | TGTGCCAGCACAGGAAAGGGGTTCGACACTGAAGCTTTCTTT | CASTGKGFDTEAFF
many | TRBJ2-2 | TRBV6-1 | TRBD1 | TGTGCCAGCAATCTACAGGGGCACGCCGGGGAGCTGTTTTTT | CASNLQGHAGELFF
many | TRBJ2-1 | TRBV5-6 | . | TGTGCCAGCAGCACACCGACGGGGGTGGATGAGCAGTTCTTC | CASSTPTGVDEQFF
many | TRBJ2-5 | TRBV11-2 | . | TGTGCCAGCAGCTTATTACGTGGGGGGGCCCAAGAGACCCAGTACTTC | CASSLLRGGAQETQYF
many | TRBJ1-1 | TRBV4-1 | . | TGCGCCAGCAGCCAAGGCGGGGGCAGGGCGGGAGGGACTGAAGCTTTCTTT | CASSQGGGRAGGTEAFF
many | TRBJ2-3 | TRBV2 | . | TGTGCCAGCGGCTTGACGTCCCAGGGGAGCACAGATACGCAGTATTTT | CASGLTSQGSTDTQYF
many | TRBJ1-5 | TRBV2 | . | TGTGCCAGCTGGATCGGGGGTAATCAGCCCCAGCATTTT | CASWIGGNQPQHF
. | TRBJ1-1 | TRBV12-3/TRBV12-4 | . | TGTGCCAGCAGTCCAACTTGGACACGTCCTGAAGCTTTCTTT | CASSPTWTRPEAFF
many | TRBJ2-3 | TRBV14 | . | TGTGCCAGCAGCCAAGATTTAAAGGATACGCAGTATTTT | CASSQDLKDTQYF
many | TRBJ1-4 | TRBV7-8 | . | TGTGCCAGCAGCACGCGCAACGACGCAACTAATGAAAAACTGTTTTTT | CASSTRNDATNEKLFF
many | TRBJ2-1 | TRBV7-8 | TRBD2 | TGTGCCAGCACAACGAGCGGGGCAGAGTACAATGAGCAGTTCTTC | CASTTSGAEYNEQFF
. | TRBJ1-5 | TRBV30 | . | TGTGCCTGGAGTGTGGACCACAATCAGCCCCAGCATTTT | CAWSVDHNQPQHF
many | TRBJ1-1 | TRBV19 | . | TGTGCCAGTAGACGGGAGGGAAGGAACACTGAAGCTTTCTTT | CASRREGRNTEAFF
many | TRBJ2-7 | TRBV7-9 | TRBD1 | TGTGCCAGCAGCTTTCTGACAGGGGGCTACGAGCAGTACTTC | CASSFLTGGYEQYF
. | TRBJ2-3 | TRBV19 | . | TGTGCCAGTAGTACCCGTGGCTCTAGCACAGATACGCAGTATTTT | CASSTRGSSTDTQYF
many | TRBJ2-7 | TRBV2 | . | TGTGCCATACGAGGTCTACGAAGGCAGTACTTC | CAIRGLRRQYF
many | TRBJ1-1 | TRBV6-5 | TRBD1 | TGTGCCAGCAGTTACTCGGGACAGGGCATGTCCGAAGCTTTCTTT | CASSYSGQGMSEAFF
. | TRBJ1-3 | TRBV19 | . | TGTGCCAGTAGTCCCTTGGGGGACGGAAACACCATATATTTT | CASSPLGDGNTIYF
many | TRBJ1-1 | TRBV20-1 | . | TGCAGTGCTGCCAGGGACCGGACTGAAGCTTTCTTT | CSAARDRTEAFF
. | TRBJ1-2 | TRBV7-8 | . | TGTGCCAGCAGCTTAAGAGGGGGTCTTTTTAACTATGGCTACACCTTC | CASSLRGGLFNYGYTF
. | TRBJ2-1 | TRBV2 | TRBD2 | TGTGCCAGCAGTGCGGGACTAGCGGGGGGGCCGCAGTTCTTC | CASSAGLAGGPQFF
. | TRBJ2-3 | TRBV6-2/TRBV6-3 | . | TGTGCCAGCAGTTACTCTCTAGCCGCTAGCACAGATACGCAGTATTTT | CASSYSLAASTDTQYF
many | TRBJ1-5 | TRBV15 | TRBD1 | TGTGCCACCAGCCGCGGACAGGGGGTGGTTCAGCCCCAGCATTTT | CATSRGQGVVQPQHF
. | TRBJ2-7 | TRBV7-9 | . | TGTGCCAGCAGCTTTCCCGGGAACTCCTACGAGCAGTACTTC | CASSFPGNSYEQYF
many | TRBJ2-3 | TRBV5-6 | TRBD2 | TGTGCCAGCAGGAGGCGAGTAGCGGGGGGCCAATCTTACACAGATACGCAGTATTTT | CASRRRVAGGQSYTDTQYF
. | TRBJ1-3 | TRBV3-1 | TRBD1 | TGTGCCAGCAGCCTGTCCGGGACAGGGGACGGAAACACCATATATTTT | CASSLSGTGDGNTIYF